These 15 T cell receptor beta chains came from one sample sequenced in a study of beta chain features in type 1 diabetes. cDNA synthesis used the whole RNA isolate, giving expressed TCRB sequences. Data came from immunoSEQ multiplex PCR; TCRdb stores just in-frame clones and leaves some out. Seen here are about 230,000 clones, over 7.5% observed once, and the top ten hold 0.03% to 0.035%. The sequenced sample was naive CD4+ T cells from blood. These receptors were obtained from a woman under 30 in good health.

This clone turned up a few times. The gene calls are TRBV7-9 and TRBJ2-1; 9 bases map to TRBD1. The germline V gene encodes CDR1 SEHNR and CDR2 FQNEAQ (reference sequence). Trimming cost V 5 bases and J 3 bases; bases outside gene matches: 5. The CDR3 runs to 15 residues. The CDR3 nucleotides read TGTGCCAGCAGCGTCGACAGGGGGGGCTACAATGAGCAGTTCTTC. Translated: CASSVDRGGYNEQFF.

The chain joins TRBV6-1 to TRBJ2-5, with 10 bases fitting TRBD2. Germline V gene data show CDR1 as MNHNS and CDR2 as SASEGT. V was pared by 1 base and J by 4 bases, with 9 bases of the junction left unmatched. The CDR3 has 17 amino acids. DNA for the CDR3: TGTGCCAGCAGTGAAGGGGCTAGCGGGAGAGGCACAGAGACCCAGTACTTC. It yields the protein CASSEGASGRGTETQYF.

In its sample, this clone was seen a few times. The V gene is TRBV5-5, the J gene TRBJ2-2; D ambiguous. CDR3 length: 13 amino acids. Trimming removed 6 bases at V and 6 bases at J, with 12 bases between. Germline lookup yields CDR1 SGHKS and CDR2 YYEKEE (reference sequence). CDR3 region: CASTQSVAGELFF. The CDR3 region has the DNA TGTGCCAGCACCCAAAGCGTCGCCGGGGAGCTGTTTTTT.

This clone was observed many times. The chain employs TRBV30 and TRBJ1-1; D call uncertain. The CDR3 loop spans 11 amino acids. Germline V gives CDR1 GTSNPN, CDR2 SVGIG (reference sequence). Trimming removed 2 bases from V and 4 bases from J, with 5 bases in between. CDR3 loop: CAWSHSTEAFF. As DNA, the CDR3 is TGTGCCTGGAGTCATAGCACTGAAGCTTTCTTT.

This chain uses TRBV2 with TRBJ1-6, with D hard to call. The CDR3 loop spans 13 amino acids. Germline V CDR1 and CDR2: SNHLY, FYNNEI. With 2 bases removed from V and 9 bases from J, the gap between germline ends came to 8 bases. The CDR3 loop reads CASSESLVSPLHF. The CDR3 DNA sequence: TGTGCCAGCAGTGAATCGTTAGTTTCACCCCTCCACTTT.

The V call is TRBV5-1, the J call TRBJ2-3, with a tentative D call TRBD2 (6 bases). V dropped 0 bases and J dropped 2 bases, with 10 bases sitting between them. In germline, CDR1 is SGHRS, CDR2 YFSETQ. The CDR3 consists of 15 residues. The CDR3 loop is CASSLGAGNTDTQYF. CDR3 DNA sequence: TGCGCCAGCAGCTTGGGGGCGGGGAACACAGATACGCAGTATTTT.

This sequence joins TRBV28 and TRBJ2-1, with 10 bases that match TRBD2. Germline loops: CDR1 MDHEN, CDR2 SYDVKM. The CDR3 runs 15 residues. J gave up 9 bases and V 2 bases, and 7 bases lay outside the gene matches. CDR3 region: CASSLLAGVLSEQFF. As DNA, the CDR3 is TGTGCCAGCAGTTTACTAGCGGGAGTGTTGAGTGAGCAGTTCTTC. Together with reference TRBV28 and TRBJ2-1, the CDR3 gives the full variable domain: DVKVTQSSRYLVKRTGEKVFLECVQDMDHENMFWYRQDPGLGLRLIYFSYDVKMKEKGDIPEGYSVSREKKERFSLILESASTNQTSMYLCASSLLAGVLSEQFFGPGTRLTVL.

This clone was counted a few times. V and J are TRBV6-5 and TRBJ2-7; possibly TRBD1 for D (5 bases). Trimming took off 7 bases at V and 5 bases at J, with 21 bases between the two ends. Looked up from germline, CDR1 is MNHEY and CDR2 is SVGAGI. This CDR3 has 15 amino acids. The CDR3 is CASTNPPPGSNEQYF. In nucleotides, the CDR3 is TGTGCCAGCACCAACCCCCCCCCAGGGTCCAACGAGCAGTACTTC.

V usage is TRBV11-2 and J usage is TRBJ2-5; 7 bases map to TRBD1. V shed 1 base and J 3 bases; nucleotides not matched to a gene: 2. The CDR3 has 14 residues. Germline lookup yields CDR1 SGHAT and CDR2 FQNNGV. CDR3 protein: CASSLGTGEETQYF. For the CDR3, the DNA is TGTGCCAGCAGCTTAGGAACAGGGGAAGAGACCCAGTACTTC.

In its sample, this clone was seen a few times. The rearrangement links TRBV20-1 to TRBJ2-1, with D perhaps TRBD1 (6 bases). The CDR3 totals 11 residues. The V gene lost 4 bases and the J gene lost 10 bases, with 11 bases spanning the gap. Looked up from germline, CDR1 is DFQATT and CDR2 is SNEGSKA (reference sequence). CDR3 nucleotide sequence: TGCAGTGCTACGGACAGTATGGAGCAGTTCTTC. Amino acids: CSATDSMEQFF.

In this sample, this clone turned up a few times. The chain is built from TRBV28 and TRBJ2-4; maybe TRBD2 (5 bases). Trimming left V 1 base short and J 7 bases short, with 11 bases between. CDR3 length: 14 residues. Germline loops: CDR1 MDHEN, CDR2 SYDVKM. The CDR3 DNA is TGTGCCAGCAGTTTATTGAGTGGGAGTAACATTCAGTACTTC. Translating gives CASSLLSGSNIQYF.

The gene calls are TRBV7-8 and TRBJ2-7, with a tentative D call TRBD2 (6 bases). CDR3 length equals 14 residues. Trimming cost V 5 bases and J 2 bases, with 13 bases left between them. Germline V CDR1 and CDR2: SGHVS, FQNEAQ. The CDR3 region is CASSTAAGTYEQYF. Here the CDR3 DNA reads TGTGCCAGCAGCACTGCGGCGGGGACCTACGAGCAGTACTTC.

This clone has a count of ten or more. The chain combines TRBV4-1 with TRBJ2-6; D unclear. Germline V gene lookup returns CDR1 MGHRA and CDR2 YSYEKL. CDR3 size: 15 residues. With 0 bases removed from V and 0 bases from J, the gap between germline ends came to 3 bases. The CDR3 protein is CASSQESSGANVLTF. For the CDR3, the DNA is TGCGCCAGCAGCCAAGAGAGCTCTGGGGCCAACGTCCTGACTTTC.

This clone was counted only a few times. The gene calls are TRBV10-3 and TRBJ2-7; D is undetermined. The V and J ends lost 6 bases and 0 bases respectively, with 9 bases between them. The V gene's germline CDR1 is ENHRY and CDR2 SYGVKD. The CDR3 runs to 13 residues. For the CDR3, the DNA is TGTGCCATCAGAGAGAGGAGCTCCTACGAGCAGTACTTC. As protein: CAIRERSSYEQYF.

The V and J genes are TRBV7-9 and TRBJ2-1; tentatively, D is TRBD2 (7 bases). Germline CDR1 is SEHNR and CDR2 is FQNEAQ (reference sequence). The V and J ends lost 1 base and 4 bases respectively, with 20 bases between them. The CDR3 is 18 amino acids. CDR3 amino acids: CASSLEFRGATPYNEQFF. The CDR3 DNA follows: TGTGCCAGCAGCTTAGAGTTTCGGGGGGCGACACCTTACAATGAGCAGTTCTTC.